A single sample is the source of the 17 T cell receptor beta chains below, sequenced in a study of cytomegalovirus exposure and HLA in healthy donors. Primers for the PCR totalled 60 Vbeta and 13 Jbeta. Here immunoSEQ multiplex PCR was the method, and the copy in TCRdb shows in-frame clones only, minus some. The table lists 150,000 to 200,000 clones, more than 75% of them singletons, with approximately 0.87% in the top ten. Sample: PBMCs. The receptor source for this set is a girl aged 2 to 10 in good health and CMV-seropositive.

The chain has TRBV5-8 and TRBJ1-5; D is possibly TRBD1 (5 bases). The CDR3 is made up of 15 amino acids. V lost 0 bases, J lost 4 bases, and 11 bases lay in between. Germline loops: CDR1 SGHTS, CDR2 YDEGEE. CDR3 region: CASSLVGGRNQPQHF. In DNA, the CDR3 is TGTGCCAGCAGCTTGGTTGGGGGGAGGAATCAGCCCCAGCATTTT. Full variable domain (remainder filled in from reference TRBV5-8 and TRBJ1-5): EAGVTQSPTHLIKTRGQQATLRCSPISGHTSVYWYQQALGLGLQFLLWYDEGEERNRGNFPPRFSGRQFPNYSSELNVNALELEDSALYLCASSLVGGRNQPQHFGDGTRLSIL.

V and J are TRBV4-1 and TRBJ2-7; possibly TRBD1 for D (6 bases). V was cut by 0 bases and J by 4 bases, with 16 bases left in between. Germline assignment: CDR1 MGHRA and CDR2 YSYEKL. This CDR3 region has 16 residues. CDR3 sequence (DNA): TGCGCCAGCAGCCAAGATCAGGTTGGCAGGGGATACGAGCAGTACTTC. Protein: CASSQDQVGRGYEQYF.

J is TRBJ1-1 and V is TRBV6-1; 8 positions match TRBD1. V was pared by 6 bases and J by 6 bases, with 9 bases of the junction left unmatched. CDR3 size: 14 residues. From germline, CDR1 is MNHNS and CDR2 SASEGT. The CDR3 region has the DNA TGTGCCAGCAGGGACAGGGTCAAGCGAGCTGAAGCTTTCTTT. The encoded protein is CASRDRVKRAEAFF.

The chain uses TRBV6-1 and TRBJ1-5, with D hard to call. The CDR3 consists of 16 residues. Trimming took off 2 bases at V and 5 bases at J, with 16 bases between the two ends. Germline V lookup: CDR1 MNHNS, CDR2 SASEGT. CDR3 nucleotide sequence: TGTGCCAGCAGTGAACAGGTGTCTGGCCCTGATCAGCCCCAGCATTTT. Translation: CASSEQVSGPDQPQHF.

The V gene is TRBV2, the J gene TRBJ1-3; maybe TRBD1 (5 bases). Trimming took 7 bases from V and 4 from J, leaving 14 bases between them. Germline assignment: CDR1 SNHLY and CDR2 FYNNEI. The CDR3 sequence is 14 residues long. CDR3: CASIGGGKGNTIYF. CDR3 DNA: TGTGCCAGCATCGGGGGTGGGAAAGGAAACACCATATATTTT.

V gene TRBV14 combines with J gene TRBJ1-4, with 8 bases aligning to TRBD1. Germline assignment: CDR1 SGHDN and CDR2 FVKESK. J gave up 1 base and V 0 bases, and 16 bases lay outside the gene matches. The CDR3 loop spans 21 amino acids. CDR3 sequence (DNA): TGTGCCAGCAGCCAAGATCGGGAGAACCGGACAGGGATTAGAACTAATGAAAAACTGTTTTTT. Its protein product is CASSQDRENRTGIRTNEKLFF. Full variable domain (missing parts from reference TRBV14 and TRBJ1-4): EAGVTQFPSHSVIEKGQTVTLRCDPISGHDNLYWYRRVMGKEIKFLLHFVKESKQDESGMPNNRFLAERTGGTYSTLKVQPAELEDSGVYFCASSQDRENRTGIRTNEKLFFGSGTQLSVL.

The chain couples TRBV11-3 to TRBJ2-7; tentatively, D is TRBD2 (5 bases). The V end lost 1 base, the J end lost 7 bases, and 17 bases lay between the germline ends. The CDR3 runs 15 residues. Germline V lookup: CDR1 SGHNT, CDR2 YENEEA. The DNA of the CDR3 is TGTGCCAGCAGCTTAGGAAGAGGGCGAGGACGGGAGCAGTACTTC. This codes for CASSLGRGRGREQYF.

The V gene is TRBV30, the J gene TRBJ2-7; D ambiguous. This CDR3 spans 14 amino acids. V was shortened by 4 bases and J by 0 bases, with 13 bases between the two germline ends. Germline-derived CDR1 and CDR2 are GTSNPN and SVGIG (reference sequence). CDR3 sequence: CAWTRDSPSYEQYF. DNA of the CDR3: TGTGCCTGGACACGAGATAGCCCCTCCTACGAGCAGTACTTC.

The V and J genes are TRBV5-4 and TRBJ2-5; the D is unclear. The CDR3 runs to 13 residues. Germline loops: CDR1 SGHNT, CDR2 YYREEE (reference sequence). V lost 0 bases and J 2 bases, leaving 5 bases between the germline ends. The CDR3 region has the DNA TGTGCCAGCAGCTTGGGCGGTCAAGAGACCCAGTACTTC. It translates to CASSLGGQETQYF.

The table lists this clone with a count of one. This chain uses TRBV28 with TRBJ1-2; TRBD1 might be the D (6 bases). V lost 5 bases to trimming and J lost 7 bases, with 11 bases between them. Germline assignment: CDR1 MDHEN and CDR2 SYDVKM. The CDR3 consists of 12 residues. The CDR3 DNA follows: TGTGCCAGCAGTCAACGACAGGCTGGCTACACCTTC. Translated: CASSQRQAGYTF.

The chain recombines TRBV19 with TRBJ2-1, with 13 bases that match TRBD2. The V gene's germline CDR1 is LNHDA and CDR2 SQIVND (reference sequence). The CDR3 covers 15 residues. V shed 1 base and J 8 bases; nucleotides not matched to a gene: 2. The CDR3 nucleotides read TGTGCCAGTAGTATAGGGACTAGCGGGAGCGATGAGCAGTTCTTC. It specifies CASSIGTSGSDEQFF. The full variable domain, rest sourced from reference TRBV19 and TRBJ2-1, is DGGITQSPKYLFRKEGQNVTLSCEQNLNHDAMYWYRQDPGQGLRLIYYSQIVNDFQKGDIAEGYSVSREKKESFPLTVTSAQKNPTAFYLCASSIGTSGSDEQFFGPGTRLTVL.

The DNA for the CDR3 is TGTGCCAGCAGCGAGGGGCCGACAGGGCAATACGAGCAGTACTTC. Translation gives CASSEGPTGQYEQYF. The J gene is TRBJ2-7, the V gene TRBV7-8, with TRBD1 identical over 7 bases. The germline V gene encodes CDR1 SGHVS and CDR2 FQNEAQ. This CDR3 is built from 15 residues. V gave up 5 bases and J gave up 4 bases; unmatched junction bases: 11.

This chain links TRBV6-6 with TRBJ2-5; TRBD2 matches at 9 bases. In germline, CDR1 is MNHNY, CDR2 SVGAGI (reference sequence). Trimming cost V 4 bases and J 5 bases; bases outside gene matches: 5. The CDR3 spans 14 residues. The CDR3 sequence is CASSSGGRVETQYF. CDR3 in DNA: TGTGCCAGCAGTTCTGGCGGGAGGGTTGAGACCCAGTACTTC.

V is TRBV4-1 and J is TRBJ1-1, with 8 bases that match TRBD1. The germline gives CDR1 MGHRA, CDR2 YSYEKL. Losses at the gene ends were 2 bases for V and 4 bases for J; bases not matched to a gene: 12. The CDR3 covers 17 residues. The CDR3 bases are TGCGCCAGCAGCCAACCGGGACAGGACTGGAGGAGCACTGAAGCTTTCTTT. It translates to CASSQPGQDWRSTEAFF.

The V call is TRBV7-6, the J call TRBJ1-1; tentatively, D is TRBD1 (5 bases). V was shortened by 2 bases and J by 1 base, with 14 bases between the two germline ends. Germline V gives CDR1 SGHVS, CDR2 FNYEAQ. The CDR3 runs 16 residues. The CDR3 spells CASSLKWGTQNTEAFF. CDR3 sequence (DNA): TGTGCCAGCAGCTTAAAATGGGGGACTCAGAACACTGAAGCTTTCTTT. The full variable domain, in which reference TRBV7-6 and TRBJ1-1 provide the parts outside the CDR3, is GAGVSQSPRYKVTKRGQDVALRCDPISGHVSLYWYRQALGQGPEFLTYFNYEAQQDKSGLPNDRFSAERPEGSISTLTIQRTEQRDSAMYRCASSLKWGTQNTEAFFGQGTRLTVV.

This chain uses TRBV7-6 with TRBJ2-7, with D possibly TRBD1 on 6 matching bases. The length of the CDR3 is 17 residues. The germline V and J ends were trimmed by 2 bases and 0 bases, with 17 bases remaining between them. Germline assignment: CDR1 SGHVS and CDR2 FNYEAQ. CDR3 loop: CASSLKLGTSSSYEQYF. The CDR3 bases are TGTGCCAGCAGCTTAAAATTGGGGACATCAAGCTCCTACGAGCAGTACTTC. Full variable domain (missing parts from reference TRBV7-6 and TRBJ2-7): GAGVSQSPRYKVTKRGQDVALRCDPISGHVSLYWYRQALGQGPEFLTYFNYEAQQDKSGLPNDRFSAERPEGSISTLTIQRTEQRDSAMYRCASSLKLGTSSSYEQYFGPGTRLTVT.

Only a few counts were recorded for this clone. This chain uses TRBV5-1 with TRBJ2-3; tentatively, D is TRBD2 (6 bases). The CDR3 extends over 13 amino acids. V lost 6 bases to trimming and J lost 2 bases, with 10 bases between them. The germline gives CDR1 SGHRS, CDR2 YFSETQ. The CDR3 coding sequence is TGCGCCAGCATCCGGGACTCCACAGATACGCAGTATTTT. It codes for CASIRDSTDTQYF.